A single sample gave rise to the 25 T cell receptor beta chains below, sequenced in a study of cytomegalovirus exposure and HLA in healthy donors. A multiplex PCR was run with 60 Vbeta primers and 13 Jbeta primers. Profiled with immunoSEQ multiplex PCR; TCRdb holds only in-frame clones, not every one. The sample consists of about 130,000 clones, 83% of them appearing once. What was sequenced was PBMCs. The receptor source for this set is a girl aged 2 to 10 in good health and CMV-seronegative.

V usage is TRBV30 and J usage is TRBJ1-5; D call uncertain. The CDR3 sequence is 14 residues long. V was clipped by 0 bases and J by 1 base, with 7 bases between them. Germline loops: CDR1 GTSNPN, CDR2 SVGIG (reference sequence). The CDR3 is CAWSVSGSNQPQHF. CDR3 DNA sequence: TGTGCCTGGAGTGTAAGCGGGAGCAATCAGCCCCAGCATTTT.

There are a few counts of this clone. The CDR3: CAWSLQGRGRSRGNTIYF. CDR3 sequence (DNA): TGTGCCTGGAGTTTACAGGGAAGGGGTCGTTCGCGCGGAAACACCATATATTTT. The chain is built from TRBV30 and TRBJ1-3, with D maybe TRBD1 (6 bases). The CDR3 sequence is 18 residues long. V dropped 2 bases and J dropped 4 bases, with 24 bases sitting between them. Germline-derived CDR1 and CDR2 are GTSNPN and SVGIG (reference sequence).

CDR3 protein: CASTADRVQQQYF. DNA for the CDR3: TGTGCCAGCACCGCGGACAGGGTTCAACAGCAGTACTTC. The chain is built from TRBV6-6 and TRBJ2-7; 8 bases are a match to TRBD1. The CDR3 totals 13 residues. J gave up 8 bases and V 7 bases, and 10 bases lay outside the gene matches. The germline gives CDR1 MNHNY, CDR2 SVGAGI (reference sequence).

The chain employs TRBV27 and TRBJ2-3; 16 positions match TRBD2. The V gene end was trimmed by 3 bases and the J gene end by 4 bases; junction bases not matched to a gene: 7. The CDR3 length is 18 residues. Germline assignment: CDR1 MNHEY and CDR2 SMNVEV (reference sequence). The CDR3 region has the DNA TGTGCCAGCAGTTTCATGGGACTAGCGGGAGGGCCCGCAGATACGCAGTATTTT. Amino acids: CASSFMGLAGGPADTQYF.

This sequence joins TRBV27 and TRBJ1-2; D possibly corresponds to TRBD1 (6 bases). The germline V gene encodes CDR1 MNHEY and CDR2 SMNVEV (reference sequence). The CDR3 length is 14 residues. Trimming took off 7 bases at V and 1 base at J, with 13 bases between the two ends. CDR3 amino acids: CASILDRHNYGYTF. Written as DNA, the CDR3 is TGTGCCAGCATCCTCGACAGGCATAACTATGGCTACACCTTC.

V is TRBV5-1 and J is TRBJ2-7; 7 bases fit TRBD1. After removal of 1 base from V and 1 base from J, the junction contained 2 bases not matched to a gene. In germline, CDR1 is SGHRS, CDR2 YFSETQ. The CDR3 has 14 residues. CDR3 bases: TGCGCCAGCAGCTTGAGACAGGGTTCCTACGAGCAGTACTTC. This translates into CASSLRQGSYEQYF. Full variable domain (rest looked up from reference TRBV5-1 and TRBJ2-7): KAGVTQTPRYLIKTRGQQVTLSCSPISGHRSVSWYQQTPGQGLQFLFEYFSETQRNKGNFPGRFSGRQFSNSRSEMNVSTLELGDSALYLCASSLRQGSYEQYFGPGTRLTVT.

This chain joins TRBV6-1 and TRBJ1-2, with D possibly being TRBD1 (6 bases). Germline V gene lookup returns CDR1 MNHNS and CDR2 SASEGT. The V gene lost 4 bases and the J gene lost 3 bases, with 9 bases spanning the gap. The CDR3 length is 13 residues. CDR3 in DNA: TGTGCCAGCAGTGGGAGGACAGACTATGGCTACACCTTC. Amino acids: CASSGRTDYGYTF.

J is TRBJ2-7 and V is TRBV2; TRBD2 matches 7 bases. CDR3 length: 12 amino acids. Looked up from germline, CDR1 is SNHLY and CDR2 is FYNNEI. The J segment lost 1 base and the V segment lost 8 bases, leaving 2 bases of the junction unmatched. The CDR3 DNA reads as TGTGCCAGCGGGGACTATTCCTACGAGCAGTACTTC. Translation gives CASGDYSYEQYF.

The V and J genes are TRBV5-6 and TRBJ2-7; 8 bases align to TRBD2. Unmatched junction bases numbered 10, after V lost 3 bases and J lost 5 bases. This CDR3 comprises 15 residues. CDR1 SGHDT and CDR2 YYEEEE come from the germline V gene. The DNA for the CDR3 is TGTGCCAGCAGCTGGACGGGAGGGGACTGGAACGAGCAGTACTTC. Its translation is CASSWTGGDWNEQYF.

V usage is TRBV9 and J usage is TRBJ2-2; a weak D match, TRBD2 (6 bases). With 3 bases removed from V and 6 bases from J, the gap between germline ends came to 9 bases. The germline V gene encodes CDR1 SGDLS and CDR2 YYNGEE. This CDR3 comprises 13 residues. For the CDR3, the DNA is TGTGCCAGCAGCGGAGGGGAGGCCGGGGAGCTGTTTTTT. This sequence encodes CASSGGEAGELFF.

This chain connects TRBV5-1 to TRBJ1-2; D remains unclear. V lost 4 bases to trimming and J lost 6 bases, with 16 bases between them. Looked up from germline, CDR1 is SGHRS and CDR2 is YFSETQ. CDR3 length: 14 amino acids. CDR3 sequence: CASSVDGWENGYTF. For the CDR3, the DNA is TGCGCCAGCAGCGTGGACGGGTGGGAGAATGGCTACACCTTC.

The chain links TRBV29-1 to TRBJ2-3; D gene unclear. The CDR3 has 12 amino acids. V was trimmed by 3 bases and J by 6 bases, leaving 10 bases between them. CDR1 and CDR2 (germline): SQVTM, ANQGSEA. For the CDR3, the DNA is TGCAGCGTTGAGTTCGGTGAGGATACGCAGTATTTT. Translated, it gives CSVEFGEDTQYF.

This clone appeared once. This chain links TRBV19 with TRBJ2-2, with D possibly matching TRBD2 (5 bases). Germline V gene data show CDR1 as LNHDA and CDR2 as SQIVND (reference sequence). The CDR3 loop spans 12 amino acids. Between the trimmed V and J ends, which lost 5 bases and 10 bases, there was a span of 11 bases. The CDR3 DNA reads as TGTGCCAGTAGTGGACCGGGGAAGGAGCTGTTTTTT. Its translation: CASSGPGKELFF.

This chain connects TRBV5-4 to TRBJ2-2; tentative D call: TRBD2 (5 bases). V dropped 4 bases and J dropped 0 bases, with 16 bases sitting between them. The CDR3 is 17 residues long. The germline V gene has CDR1 SGHNT and CDR2 YYREEE (reference sequence). The CDR3 spells CASSTPGGRTNTGELFF. CDR3 nucleotide sequence: TGTGCCAGCAGCACTCCCGGAGGACGTACGAACACCGGGGAGCTGTTTTTT.

The chain links TRBV28 to TRBJ2-4; 8 bases agree with TRBD1. The ends lost 11 bases at V and 3 bases at J; junction bases unmatched: 9. The CDR3 loop spans 14 amino acids. The germline CDR1 and CDR2 sequences are MDHEN and SYDVKM. The CDR3 DNA sequence: TGTGCCGTCCGAGGACAGGGCGGCAAAAACATTCAGTACTTC. It specifies CAVRGQGGKNIQYF. The full variable domain, completed using reference TRBV28 and TRBJ2-4, is DVKVTQSSRYLVKRTGEKVFLECVQDMDHENMFWYRQDPGLGLRLIYFSYDVKMKEKGDIPEGYSVSREKKERFSLILESASTNQTSMYLCAVRGQGGKNIQYFGAGTRLSVL.

V is TRBV12-2 and J is TRBJ1-5. TRBV12-2 constitutes a pseudogene. The CDR3 has 18 residues. The CDR3, as DNA: TGTGCAAGTCGCTTAGCGGGAAGCGGGACTCAGAGCAATCAGCCCCAGCATTTT. Amino acid sequence: CASRLAGSGTQSNQPQHF.

V usage is TRBV6-5 and J usage is TRBJ2-5; 12 bases agree with TRBD1. The V segment lost 10 bases and the J segment 5 bases; nucleotides outside the gene matches: 8. Per the germline V gene, CDR1 is MNHEY and CDR2 is SVGAGI. This CDR3 has 14 amino acids. CDR3 sequence reads: CATRDRGPSETQYF. CDR3 in DNA: TGTGCCACCCGGGACAGGGGGCCATCGGAGACCCAGTACTTC.

The CDR3 region has the DNA TGCGCCAGCAGCCTAAGGACAGGTGGCACCGGGGAGCTGTTTTTT. It translates to CASSLRTGGTGELFF. The gene calls are TRBV5-1 and TRBJ2-2, with TRBD1 matching 7 bases. J lost 4 bases, V lost 4 bases, and 7 bases had no gene match. Germline loops: CDR1 SGHRS, CDR2 YFSETQ. The CDR3 length is 15 residues. The full variable domain, in which reference TRBV5-1 and TRBJ2-2 provide the parts outside the CDR3, is KAGVTQTPRYLIKTRGQQVTLSCSPISGHRSVSWYQQTPGQGLQFLFEYFSETQRNKGNFPGRFSGRQFSNSRSEMNVSTLELGDSALYLCASSLRTGGTGELFFGEGSRLTVL.

The CDR3 protein is CASSQGQPKANEKLFF. The CDR3 nucleotides are TGTGCCAGCAGCCAGGGACAGCCGAAAGCTAATGAAAAACTGTTTTTT. The J gene is TRBJ1-4, the V gene TRBV5-5, with 7 bases fitting TRBD1. CDR1 is SGHKS, CDR2 YYEKEE, per germline (reference sequence). V shed 4 bases, J shed 3 bases, and the junction held 9 bases outside the gene matches. The CDR3 is 16 amino acids.

The chain joins TRBV10-1 to TRBJ2-7; 10 positions agree with TRBD1. Germline CDR1 reads WNHNN; CDR2 reads SYGVQD (reference sequence). Trimming cost V 5 bases and J 4 bases; bases outside gene matches: 17. The CDR3 contains 18 residues. The CDR3 DNA reads TGCGCCAGCAGTCATGGCCGCATAGAGACAGGGGGCGGATACGAGCAGTACTTC. It translates to CASSHGRIETGGGYEQYF.

The V and J genes are TRBV7-3 and TRBJ2-7; 8 bases match TRBD1. Trimming took 2 bases from V and 4 from J; bases not matched to a gene: 7. The CDR3 spans 15 residues. The germline CDR1 and CDR2 sequences are SGHTA and FQGTGA. CDR3 region: CASSLEGTGAYEQYF. As DNA, the CDR3 is TGTGCCAGCAGCTTAGAAGGGACAGGAGCTTACGAGCAGTACTTC.

The chain has TRBV25-1 and TRBJ1-1; no clear D. V was pared by 0 bases and J by 3 bases, with 14 bases between. CDR1 is MGHDK and CDR2 is SYGVNS in the germline V gene. There are 16 residues in the CDR3. CDR3 residues: CASSEYSAGLDTEAFF. The CDR3 nucleotides read TGTGCCAGCAGTGAATATAGCGCAGGTCTGGACACTGAAGCTTTCTTT.

The chain recombines TRBV7-9 with TRBJ1-4; D ambiguous. V was pared by 1 base and J by 0 bases, with 9 bases between. CDR3 length equals 16 residues. CDR1 SEHNR and CDR2 FQNEAQ come from the germline V gene (reference sequence). The CDR3, as DNA: TGTGCCAGCAGCTTAGTGGTAGTTGCAACTAATGAAAAACTGTTTTTT. It translates to CASSLVVVATNEKLFF.

The V gene is TRBV7-8, the J gene TRBJ2-3, with TRBD2 identical over 9 bases. This CDR3 comprises 17 residues. Trimming cost V 1 base and J 2 bases; bases outside gene matches: 7. In germline, CDR1 is SGHVS, CDR2 FQNEAQ. CDR3 region: CASSLDRSGGFTDTQYF. The CDR3 DNA sequence: TGTGCCAGCAGCTTAGATCGTAGCGGGGGATTCACAGATACGCAGTATTTT.

J is TRBJ1-4 and V is TRBV19, with D perhaps TRBD1 (5 bases). Germline CDR1 and CDR2: LNHDA and SQIVND (reference sequence). The CDR3 sequence is 14 residues long. V was shortened by 3 bases and J by 2 bases, with 7 bases between the two germline ends. The CDR3, as DNA: TGTGCCAGTAGTATCCCAGGGACTAATGAAAAACTGTTTTTT. Its protein is CASSIPGTNEKLFF.